The 26 T cell receptor beta chains below all came from one sample that was sequenced in a study of T cells after yellow fever vaccination. TCRdb re-derived calls from the 5' RACE reads in MiXCR, one entry per CDR3 protein. The table shows hundreds of thousands of distinct CDR3 sequences, with roughly 5.6% occurring only once. The sequences come from CD4+ T cells sorted from PBMCs, collected on the day of the yellow fever booster vaccination. These receptors were obtained from a man aged 18-30 years who received the YFV17D yellow fever vaccine.

This clonotype was seen only a few times. This sequence joins TRBV7-2 and TRBJ2-6, with D maybe TRBD2 (5 bases). This CDR3 region has 17 residues. Germline V gives CDR1 SGHTA, CDR2 FQGNSA. V shed 2 bases and J shed 0 bases, with 11 bases lying between them. The CDR3 is CASSLNRGNSGANVLTF. CDR3 sequence (DNA): TGTGCCAGCAGCTTAAACCGGGGAAACTCTGGGGCCAACGTCCTGACTTTC.

The chain joins TRBV20-1 to TRBJ2-5, with 9 nucleotides matching TRBD1. Trimming removed 6 bases from V and 9 bases from J; junction bases left unmatched: 11. The CDR3 loop spans 13 amino acids. CDR1 and CDR2 (germline): DFQATT, SNEGSKA (reference sequence). In nucleotides, the CDR3 is TGCAGTGCACCGGACAGGGGCGTCATGGCCCAGTACTTC. Protein product: CSAPDRGVMAQYF.

This clonotype appeared many times. The chain combines TRBV5-1 with TRBJ2-5; a weak D match, TRBD2 (6 bases). Trimming cost V 2 bases and J 1 base, with 9 bases left between them. Germline V gives CDR1 SGHRS, CDR2 YFSETQ. The CDR3 sequence is 14 residues long. The CDR3 nucleotides are TGCGCCAGCAGCTTATCGACTAGCCAAGAGACCCAGTACTTC. This codes for CASSLSTSQETQYF.

The chain carries TRBV20-1 and TRBJ1-1; 7 bases are a match to TRBD1. There are 13 residues in the CDR3. Germline values: CDR1 DFQATT, CDR2 SNEGSKA (reference sequence). The V segment lost 6 bases and the J segment 0 bases; nucleotides outside the gene matches: 4. CDR3 loop: CSAGQALNTEAFF. In DNA, the CDR3 is TGCAGTGCCGGACAGGCCCTGAACACTGAAGCTTTCTTT.

V is TRBV7-2 and J is TRBJ2-1; TRBD2 aligns across 8 bases. The V segment lost 2 bases and the J segment 10 bases; nucleotides outside the gene matches: 10. CDR1 and CDR2 from the germline V gene are SGHTA and FQGNSA. The CDR3 sequence is 15 residues long. CDR3: CASSLWPAGVREQFF. The DNA for the CDR3 is TGTGCCAGCAGCTTATGGCCAGCGGGGGTACGGGAGCAGTTCTTC.

The rearrangement joins TRBV2 to TRBJ1-6; no firm D call. V shed 2 bases and J shed 8 bases, with 16 bases lying between them. Per germline, CDR1 SNHLY and CDR2 FYNNEI. The CDR3 totals 16 residues. For the CDR3, the DNA is TGTGCCAGCAGTGAATTACCGTTGAGAATTGATTCACCCCTCCACTTT. This translates into CASSELPLRIDSPLHF. The full variable domain, in which reference TRBV2 and TRBJ1-6 provide the parts outside the CDR3, is EPEVTQTPSHQVTQMGQEVILRCVPISNHLYFYWYRQILGQKVEFLVSFYNNEISEKSEIFDDQFSVERPDGSNFTLKIRSTKLEDSAMYFCASSELPLRIDSPLHFGNGTRLTVT.

This chain links TRBV20-1 with TRBJ1-1, with D possibly TRBD1 on 6 matching bases. V shed 1 base and J shed 4 bases, with 13 bases lying between them. The CDR3 runs to 14 residues. From germline, CDR1 is DFQATT and CDR2 SNEGSKA (reference sequence). CDR3 sequence: CSARGPGGGTEAFF. The CDR3 DNA follows: TGCAGTGCTAGAGGCCCCGGAGGGGGCACTGAAGCTTTCTTT.

This clonotype has only a few counts. The chain is built from TRBV20-1 and TRBJ2-7; TRBD2 matches 10 bases. V gave up 0 bases and J gave up 0 bases; unmatched junction bases: 2. CDR3 length: 15 amino acids. The germline V gene encodes CDR1 DFQATT and CDR2 SNEGSKA (reference sequence). The CDR3 spells CSARDLAGGSYEQYV. The CDR3 nucleotides read TGCAGTGCTAGAGATTTAGCGGGGGGCTCCTACGAGCAGTACGTC.

This clonotype appeared many times. CDR3 amino acids: CAISGEAGSSYEQYF. CDR3 DNA sequence: TGTGCCATCAGTGGGGAGGCTGGGTCTTCCTACGAGCAGTACTTC. V gene TRBV10-3 combines with J gene TRBJ2-7, with D possibly being TRBD2 (6 bases). Deletions cut 4 bases from V and 1 base from J, with 14 bases between. This CDR3 region has 15 residues. The V gene's germline CDR1 is ENHRY and CDR2 SYGVKD.

This clonotype was observed at least ten times. The chain combines TRBV6-5 with TRBJ2-2, with D possibly TRBD1 on 6 matching bases. From germline, CDR1 is MNHEY and CDR2 SVGAGI. The V end lost 4 bases, the J end lost 6 bases, and 9 bases lay between the germline ends. The CDR3 spans 13 residues. Here the CDR3 DNA reads TGTGCCAGCAGTTCTCAGGGGTCCGGGGAGCTGTTTTTT. Translating it yields CASSSQGSGELFF.

In this sample, this clonotype turned up many times. V usage is TRBV5-5 and J usage is TRBJ2-3; D might be TRBD1 (5 bases). Looked up from germline, CDR1 is SGHKS and CDR2 is YYEKEE (reference sequence). The CDR3 is made up of 16 amino acids. The V gene lost 5 bases and the J gene lost 2 bases, with 18 bases spanning the gap. The chain's CDR3 is CASRPTRTLPTDTQYF. The DNA of the CDR3 is TGTGCCAGCAGGCCCACCAGGACACTCCCCACAGATACGCAGTATTTT.

The chain is built from TRBV7-2 and TRBJ2-1; 10 bases agree with TRBD1. CDR1 SGHTA and CDR2 FQGNSA come from the germline V gene. The CDR3 has 14 amino acids. J was trimmed by 10 bases and V by 5 bases; bases with no gene match: 8. CDR3 nucleotide sequence: TGTGCCAGCAGCCCAATGCCGGGACAGGGGGAGCAGTTCTTC. Translating it yields CASSPMPGQGEQFF.

Ten or more counts support this clonotype. CDR3 in DNA: TGTGCCAGCAGCCTGGCGGGACAGGGAAACACTGAAGCTTTCTTT. Its translation: CASSLAGQGNTEAFF. V gene TRBV4-2 combines with J gene TRBJ1-1; TRBD1 aligns across 9 bases. The trim removed 4 bases at V and 2 bases at J, leaving 5 bases unmatched. CDR1 LGHNA and CDR2 YNFKEQ come from the germline V gene. This CDR3 has 15 residues.

This clonotype has ten or more counts. V usage is TRBV20-1 and J usage is TRBJ2-7, with no clear D. The CDR3 loop spans 11 amino acids. V was clipped by 3 bases and J by 5 bases, with 8 bases between them. Germline CDR1 DFQATT, CDR2 SNEGSKA (reference sequence). The CDR3 spells CSARGNHEQYV. The CDR3 DNA sequence: TGCAGTGCTAGGGGGAACCACGAGCAGTACGTC.

This chain uses TRBV7-2 with TRBJ1-5; D uncertain. Looked up from germline, CDR1 is SGHTA and CDR2 is FQGNSA. The V end lost 5 bases, the J end lost 6 bases, and 17 bases lay between the germline ends. The CDR3 runs 15 residues. CDR3 nucleotides: TGTGCCAGCAGCCCCATGAGCGGTGGGCGTCAGCCCCAGCATTTT. It translates to CASSPMSGGRQPQHF.

This clonotype was seen a few times. The chain links TRBV30 to TRBJ1-2, with a tentative D call TRBD1 (5 bases). Germline V gives CDR1 GTSNPN, CDR2 SVGIG (reference sequence). The CDR3 loop spans 15 amino acids. V dropped 1 base and J dropped 4 bases, with 16 bases sitting between them. CDR3 sequence: CAWSATGTVFYGYTF. The CDR3 region has the DNA TGTGCCTGGAGTGCGACCGGGACGGTCTTCTATGGCTACACCTTC.

CDR3 sequence (DNA): TGTGCCAGCAGCCCGTTTCCGGTCAATTCACCCCTCCACTTT. Encoded protein: CASSPFPVNSPLHF. The chain joins TRBV14 to TRBJ1-6; D not certain. V was shortened by 4 bases and J by 7 bases, with 11 bases between the two germline ends. Germline-derived CDR1 and CDR2 are SGHDN and FVKESK. The CDR3 has 14 amino acids.

This chain uses TRBV29-1 with TRBJ1-5; no definite D call. The CDR3 spans 13 residues. Trimming pared 4 bases from V and 4 bases from J, leaving 11 bases between. The germline V gene has CDR1 SQVTM and CDR2 ANQGSEA. CDR3 DNA: TGCAGCGTTGGATTTGGGGAGAATCAGCCCCAGCATTTT. Its protein is CSVGFGENQPQHF.

This clonotype has ten or more counts. The chain couples TRBV10-3 to TRBJ2-7; D is perhaps TRBD1 (5 bases). Germline CDR1 and CDR2: ENHRY and SYGVKD. V was cut by 0 bases and J by 1 base, with 13 bases left in between. The CDR3 totals 16 residues. CDR3 sequence (DNA): TGTGCCATCAGTGAGTCGAGTAAAAGGGGTTCCTACGAGCAGTACTTC. Translating it yields CAISESSKRGSYEQYF.

As to this clonotype: A read error is possible here, since a much larger clone lies one base away. The chain is built from TRBV4-3 and TRBJ1-6, with a tentative D call TRBD1 (6 bases). The V and J ends lost 1 base and 11 bases respectively, with 15 bases between them. Germline CDR1 and CDR2: LGHNA and YSLEER. This CDR3 contains 15 residues. The CDR3 protein is CASSQGSSGAAPLHF. The CDR3 DNA sequence: TGCGCCAGCAGCCAAGGCAGCTCAGGGGCTGCACCCCTCCACTTT.

This clonotype was seen at least ten times. The rearrangement uses TRBV4-1 and TRBJ1-1, with D maybe TRBD1 (6 bases). Germline loops: CDR1 MGHRA, CDR2 YSYEKL. Trimming pared 2 bases from V and 6 bases from J, leaving 16 bases between. CDR3 size: 15 residues. CDR3 region: CASSQIVQGVPEAFF. DNA for the CDR3: TGCGCCAGCAGCCAAATCGTACAGGGTGTACCTGAAGCTTTCTTT.

This clonotype has a count of ten or more. The CDR3 DNA reads as TGCAGTGCTAGACGGGGTGTAGGTGAAAAACTGTTTTTT. Protein product: CSARRGVGEKLFF. V and J are TRBV20-1 and TRBJ1-4; D unclear. This CDR3 has 13 amino acids. Germline lookup yields CDR1 DFQATT and CDR2 SNEGSKA (reference sequence). Trimming cost V 2 bases and J 7 bases, with 11 bases left between them.

The gene calls are TRBV5-1 and TRBJ2-2; D is ambiguous. This CDR3 comprises 13 residues. Between the trimmed V and J ends, which lost 0 bases and 7 bases, there was a span of 7 bases. The germline V gene has CDR1 SGHRS and CDR2 YFSETQ. The DNA of the CDR3 is TGCGCCAGCAGCTTGGAACCAAGCGGGGAGCTGTTTTTT. It encodes CASSLEPSGELFF.

The rearrangement links TRBV20-1 to TRBJ2-5; possibly TRBD1 or TRBD2 for D (5 bases each). Trimming took 3 bases from V and 1 from J, leaving 9 bases between them. Germline CDR1 and CDR2: DFQATT and SNEGSKA (reference sequence). The CDR3 runs 13 residues. CDR3 residues: CSASPGPQETQYF. The DNA of the CDR3 is TGCAGTGCTAGTCCGGGGCCCCAAGAGACCCAGTACTTC.

Only a few counts were recorded for this clonotype. The V gene is TRBV28, the J gene TRBJ2-7; TRBD1 matches at 9 bases. The junction had 9 bases not matched to a gene; V was cut back by 10 bases and J by 2 bases. The germline V gene encodes CDR1 MDHEN and CDR2 SYDVKM. This CDR3 region has 14 residues. The CDR3 sequence is CATLPGQGTYEQYV. In nucleotides, the CDR3 is TGTGCCACCCTGCCGGGACAGGGAACCTACGAGCAGTACGTC.

This clonotype was seen a handful of times. The chain joins TRBV7-9 to TRBJ1-2; D possibly corresponds to TRBD1 (6 bases). Trimming left V 1 base short and J 4 bases short, with 13 bases between. There are 15 residues in the CDR3. CDR1 and CDR2 from the germline V gene are SEHNR and FQNEAQ (reference sequence). The chain's CDR3 is CASSLDGGQGYGYTF. DNA of the CDR3: TGTGCCAGCAGCTTAGATGGGGGGCAGGGCTATGGCTACACCTTC.